Listed below are T cell receptor beta chains from one sample, sequenced in a study of blood T cell repertoires in COVID-19. Data came from immunoSEQ multiplex PCR; TCRdb stores just in-frame clones and leaves some out. The data contain 65,000 to 80,000 clones, over 75% of them singletons. Sequenced input: peripheral blood. The source of these receptors is a man aged 70 or older with active or convalescent COVID-19. The CDR3 runs from the conserved cysteine through the conserved F or W. A D gene is named only where the DNA matches it firmly. Size tells how often a clone was seen (once, few, many) or the class of an expanded clone, and some rows leave it out.

v_call	j_call	clone_size	d_call	cdr3_nt	cdr3_aa
TRBV11-2	TRBJ2-2	.	TRBD1	TGTGCCAGCAGCCAGGGACAGGGGAACACCGGGGAGCTGTTTTTT	CASSQGQGNTGELFF
TRBV5-8	TRBJ2-2	few	.	TGTGCCAGCAGCTTGCGAAGCGGAGCGAACACCGGGGAGCTGTTTTTT	CASSLRSGANTGELFF
TRBV5-4	TRBJ2-5	.	.	TGTGCCAGCAGCTTGGGAGGGCCCGAAGAGACCCAGTACTTC	CASSLGGPEETQYF
TRBV24-1	TRBJ2-3	.	TRBD2	TGTGCCACCAGTGTTGGTAGCGGGTTCTCAGATACGCAGTATTTT	CATSVGSGFSDTQYF
TRBV7-9	TRBJ2-4	.	.	TGTGCCAGCAGCTGGGGCAGGGATGCCAAAAACATTCAGTACTTC	CASSWGRDAKNIQYF
TRBV7-2	TRBJ2-1	.	TRBD2	TGTGCCAGCGGAAAAGGGACTAGCGGGAGTCTGAATGAGCAGTTCTTC	CASGKGTSGSLNEQFF
TRBV6-4	TRBJ1-2	.	.	TGTGCCAGCAGTGACTCGGCAGGGTATGGCTACACCTTC	CASSDSAGYGYTF
TRBV18	TRBJ2-5	.	TRBD2	TGTGCCAGCTCACCAGGACTAGCGGGGAAAGAGACCCAGTACTTC	CASSPGLAGKETQYF
TRBV5-4	TRBJ2-3	.	.	TGTGCCAGCAGCTTGTCACTAGCCGTAGATACGCAGTATTTT	CASSLSLAVDTQYF
TRBV3-1/TRBV3-2	TRBJ1-1	few	.	TGTGCCAGCTCGGCCCCGGGGACTGAAGCTTTCTTT	CASSAPGTEAFF
TRBV4-1	TRBJ1-2	.	.	TGCGCCAGCAGCCAAGATTCGGGGATTTGGTATGGCTACACCTTC	CASSQDSGIWYGYTF
TRBV5-1	TRBJ1-1	.	.	TGCGCCAGCACCACGTCAGGGCCTAGGGCCACTGAAGCTTTCTTT	CASTTSGPRATEAFF
TRBV6-6	TRBJ1-6	.	.	TGTGCCAGCAGTAACCGGGACTTCTATAATTCACCCCTCCACTTT	CASSNRDFYNSPLHF
TRBV11-2	TRBJ1-4	.	.	TGTGCCAGCAGCTTCGGACAGAAGAATGAAAAACTGTTTTTT	CASSFGQKNEKLFF
TRBV5-1	TRBJ2-1	.	TRBD2	TGCGCCAGCAGCTCCGGGACTAGCGGGGGAAATGAGCAGTTCTTC	CASSSGTSGGNEQFF
TRBV21-1	TRBJ2-7	.	.	TGTGCCAGCAGCAAAGCCAAATTACGCGGGAGGGCCAAGTACTTC	CASSKAKLRGRAKYF
TRBV6-5	TRBJ1-3	.	.	TGTGCCAGCAGTTACTCGGGGGGCTCTGGAAACACCATATATTTT	CASSYSGGSGNTIYF
TRBV2	TRBJ2-7	.	TRBD2	TGTGCCAGCAGTACTGGACTAGGGGATCCCCCGGGTCGTTACTTC	CASSTGLGDPPGRYF
TRBV5-1	TRBJ1-1	.	TRBD1	TGCGCCAGCAGCTTACGACAGGGGGACGGAGCTGAAGCTTTCTTT	CASSLRQGDGAEAFF
TRBV7-9	TRBJ1-2	.	.	TGTGCCAGCAGCGCCGAACCGGGGGGCGCGGGCTACACCTTC	CASSAEPGGAGYTF
TRBV6-5	TRBJ1-2	.	TRBD1	TGTGCCAGCAGCAACAGGGGGTCTGGTGGCTACACCTTC	CASSNRGSGGYTF
TRBV29-1	TRBJ2-7	once	TRBD2	TGCAGCGTTGCGGGAGGGGTAGGACAGCTAGCGCGCGAGCAGTACTTC	CSVAGGVGQLAREQYF
TRBV7-2	TRBJ2-5	once	.	TGTGCCAGCAGCTCCTCCAGGGCGATCCCGACCCAGTACTTC	CASSSSRAIPTQYF
TRBV5-1	TRBJ2-3	.	.	TGCGCCAGCAGTTCCCTTATTCTAGCGACCGTCACAGATACGCAGTATTTT	CASSSLILATVTDTQYF
TRBV18	TRBJ2-3	.	.	TGTGCCAGCTCAAAAAGGAGGGCGGGGGCCGGAGATACGCAGTATTTT	CASSKRRAGAGDTQYF
TRBV5-1	TRBJ2-3	.	.	TGCGCCAGCAGCCACGGACAGACAGATACGCAGTATTTT	CASSHGQTDTQYF
TRBV9	TRBJ2-7	.	.	TGTGCCAGCAGCCCACAGGGCTACTCGACCTACGAGCAGTACTTC	CASSPQGYSTYEQYF
TRBV5-1	TRBJ2-5	few	TRBD2	TGCGCCAGCACCCCCCTCGGGAGGGCTAGGTGGGAGACCCAGTACTTC	CASTPLGRARWETQYF
TRBV2	TRBJ2-5	.	.	TGTGCCAGCAGAGCTATTCAAGAGACCCAGTACTTC	CASRAIQETQYF
TRBV5-1	TRBJ2-6	.	.	TGCGCCAGCAGCTCCCTTACAGGGTCTGGGGCCAACGTCCTGACTTTC	CASSSLTGSGANVLTF
TRBV3-1/TRBV3-2	TRBJ2-5	.	TRBD2	TGTGCCAGCAGCCAAAGACGGGTTCGGACTAGCGGCGACGGGACCCAGTACTTC	CASSQRRVRTSGDGTQYF
TRBV5-4	TRBJ1-3	.	.	TGTGCCAGCAGCTTGTTTGAGGTGAACACCATATATTTT	CASSLFEVNTIYF
TRBV2	TRBJ1-2	.	.	TGTGCCAGCAGGACGGTCGCGTGGGCCGGCTACACCTTC	CASRTVAWAGYTF
TRBV7-9	TRBJ1-4	.	.	TGTGCCAGCAGCTTAGCTGGCAGGGGAGGGGATGAAAAACTGTTTTTT	CASSLAGRGGDEKLFF